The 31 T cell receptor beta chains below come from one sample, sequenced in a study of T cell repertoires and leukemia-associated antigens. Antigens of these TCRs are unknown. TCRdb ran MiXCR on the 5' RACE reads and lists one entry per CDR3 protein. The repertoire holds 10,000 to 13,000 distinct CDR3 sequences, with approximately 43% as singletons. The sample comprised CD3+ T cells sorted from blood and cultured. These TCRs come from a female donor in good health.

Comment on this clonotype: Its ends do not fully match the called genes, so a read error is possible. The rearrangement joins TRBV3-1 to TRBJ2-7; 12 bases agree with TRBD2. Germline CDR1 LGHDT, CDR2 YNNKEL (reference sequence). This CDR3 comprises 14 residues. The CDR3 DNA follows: TGTGCCAGCAGCCAGACTAGCGGGAGCTACGAGCTGTACTTC. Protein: CASSQTSGSYELYF.

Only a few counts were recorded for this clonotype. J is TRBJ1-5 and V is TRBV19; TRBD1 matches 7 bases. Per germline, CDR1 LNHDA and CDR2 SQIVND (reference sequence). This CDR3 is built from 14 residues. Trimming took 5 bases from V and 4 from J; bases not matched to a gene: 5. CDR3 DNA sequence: TGTGCCAGTAGTTCGGGACAGTTGAATCAGCCCCAGCATTTT. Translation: CASSSGQLNQPQHF.

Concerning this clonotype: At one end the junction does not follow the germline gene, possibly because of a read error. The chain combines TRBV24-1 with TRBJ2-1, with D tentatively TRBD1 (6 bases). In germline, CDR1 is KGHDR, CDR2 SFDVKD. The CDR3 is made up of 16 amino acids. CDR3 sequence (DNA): TGTGCCACCGGTGAACCATCAGGGGCCTCCTACAATGAGCAGTTCTTC. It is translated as CATGEPSGASYNEQFF.

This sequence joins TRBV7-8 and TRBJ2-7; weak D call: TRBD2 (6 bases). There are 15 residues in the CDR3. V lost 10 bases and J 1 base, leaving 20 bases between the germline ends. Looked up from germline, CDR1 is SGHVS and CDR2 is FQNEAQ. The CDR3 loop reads CATPPGSGRSYEQYF. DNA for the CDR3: TGTGCCACACCGCCCGGGAGTGGGAGATCCTACGAGCAGTACTTC.

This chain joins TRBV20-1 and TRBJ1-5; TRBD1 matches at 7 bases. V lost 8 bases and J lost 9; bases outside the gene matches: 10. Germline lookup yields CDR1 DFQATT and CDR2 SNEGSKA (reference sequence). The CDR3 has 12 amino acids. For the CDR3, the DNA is TGCAGTACAACACAGGGGTCAGGGCCCCAGCATTTT. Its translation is CSTTQGSGPQHF.

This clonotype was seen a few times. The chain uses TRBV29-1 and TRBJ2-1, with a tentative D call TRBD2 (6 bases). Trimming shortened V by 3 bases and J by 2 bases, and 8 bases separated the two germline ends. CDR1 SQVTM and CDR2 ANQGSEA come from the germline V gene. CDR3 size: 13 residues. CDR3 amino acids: CSVERDTYNEQFF. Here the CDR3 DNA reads TGCAGCGTTGAGCGGGATACCTACAATGAGCAGTTCTTC.

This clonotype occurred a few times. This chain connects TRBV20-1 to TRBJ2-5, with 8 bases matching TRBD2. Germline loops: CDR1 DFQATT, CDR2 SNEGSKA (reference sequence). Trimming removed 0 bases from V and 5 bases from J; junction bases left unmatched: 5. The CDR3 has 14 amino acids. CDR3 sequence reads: CSAREGLGVETQYF. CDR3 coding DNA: TGCAGTGCTAGAGAGGGACTAGGGGTTGAGACCCAGTACTTC.

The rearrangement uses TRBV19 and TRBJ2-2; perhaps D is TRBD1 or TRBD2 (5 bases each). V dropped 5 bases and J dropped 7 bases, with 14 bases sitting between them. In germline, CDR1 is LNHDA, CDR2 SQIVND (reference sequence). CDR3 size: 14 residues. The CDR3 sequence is CASSDRDHSGELFF. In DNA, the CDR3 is TGTGCCAGTAGTGACCGGGACCACAGCGGGGAGCTGTTTTTT.

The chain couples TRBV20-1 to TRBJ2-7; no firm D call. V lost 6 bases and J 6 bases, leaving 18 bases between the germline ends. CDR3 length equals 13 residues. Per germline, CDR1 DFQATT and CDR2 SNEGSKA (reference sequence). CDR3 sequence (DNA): TGCAGTGCGGGTTCAGGACCCCACTGCGAGCAGTACTTC. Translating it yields CSAGSGPHCEQYF.

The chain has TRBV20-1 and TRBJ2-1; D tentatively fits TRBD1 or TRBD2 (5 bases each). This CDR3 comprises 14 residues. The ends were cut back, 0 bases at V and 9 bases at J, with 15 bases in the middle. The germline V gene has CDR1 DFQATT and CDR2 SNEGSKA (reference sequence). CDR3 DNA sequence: TGCAGTGCTAGAGATCGGAGTGAGGGGAGTGAGCAGTTCTTC. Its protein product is CSARDRSEGSEQFF.

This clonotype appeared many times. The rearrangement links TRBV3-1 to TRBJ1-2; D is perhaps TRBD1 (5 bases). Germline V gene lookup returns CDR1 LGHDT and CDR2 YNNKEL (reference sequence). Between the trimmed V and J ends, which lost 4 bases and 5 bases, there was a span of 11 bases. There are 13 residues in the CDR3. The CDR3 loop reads CASSLGTVYGYTF. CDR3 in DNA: TGTGCCAGCAGCCTTGGGACGGTATATGGCTACACCTTC.

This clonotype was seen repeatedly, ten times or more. In DNA form, the CDR3 reads TGTGCCAGCAGCTTAGTAGGGCTGGGTGAAGGAGCTGGCTACACCTTC. It is translated as CASSLVGLGEGAGYTF. The chain has TRBV7-2 and TRBJ1-2; D is undetermined. V lost 1 base to trimming and J lost 7 bases, with 19 bases between them. The CDR3 runs to 16 residues. Germline loops: CDR1 SGHTA, CDR2 FQGNSA.

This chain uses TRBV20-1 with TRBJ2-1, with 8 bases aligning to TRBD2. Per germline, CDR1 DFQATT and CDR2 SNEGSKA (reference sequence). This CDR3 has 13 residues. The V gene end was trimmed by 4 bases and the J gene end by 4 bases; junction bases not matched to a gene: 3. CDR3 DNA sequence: TGCAGTGCTATCGAGCGGGAGTACAATGAGCAGTTCTTC. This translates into CSAIEREYNEQFF.

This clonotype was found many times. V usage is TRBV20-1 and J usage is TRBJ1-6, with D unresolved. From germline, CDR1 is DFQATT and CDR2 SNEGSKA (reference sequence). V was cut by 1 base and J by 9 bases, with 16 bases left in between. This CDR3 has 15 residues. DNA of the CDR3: TGCAGTGCTAGAGCCGTGATAAAAGATAGTTCACCCCTCCACTTT. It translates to CSARAVIKDSSPLHF.

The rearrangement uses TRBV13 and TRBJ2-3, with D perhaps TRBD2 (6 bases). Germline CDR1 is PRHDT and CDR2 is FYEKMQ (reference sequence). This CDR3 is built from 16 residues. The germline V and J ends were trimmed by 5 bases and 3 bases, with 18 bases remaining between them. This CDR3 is CASSDRSGTETDTQYF. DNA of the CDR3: TGTGCCAGCAGCGATAGATCCGGGACTGAAACAGATACGCAGTATTTT.

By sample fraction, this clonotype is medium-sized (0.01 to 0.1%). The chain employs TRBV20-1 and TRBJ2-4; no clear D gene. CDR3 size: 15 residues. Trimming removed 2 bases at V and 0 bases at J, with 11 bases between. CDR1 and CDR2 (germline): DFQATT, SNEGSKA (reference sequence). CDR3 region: CSARSPGVAKNIQYF. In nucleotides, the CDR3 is TGCAGTGCTAGAAGCCCTGGGGTAGCCAAAAACATTCAGTACTTC.

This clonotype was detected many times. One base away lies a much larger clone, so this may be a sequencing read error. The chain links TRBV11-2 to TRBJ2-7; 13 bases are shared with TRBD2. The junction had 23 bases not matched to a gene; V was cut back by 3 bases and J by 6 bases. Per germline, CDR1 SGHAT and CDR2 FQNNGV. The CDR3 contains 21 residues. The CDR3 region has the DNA TGTGCCAGCAGCTTCCCCCCCCCGGGGGGGACTAGCGGGGCCCCGTTGGGCGAGCAGTACTTC. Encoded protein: CASSFPPPGGTSGAPLGEQYF.

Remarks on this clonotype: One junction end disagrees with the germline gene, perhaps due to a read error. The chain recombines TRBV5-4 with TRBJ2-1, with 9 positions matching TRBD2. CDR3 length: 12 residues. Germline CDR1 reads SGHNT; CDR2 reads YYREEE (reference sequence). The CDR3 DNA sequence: TGTGCCAGCAGCAAGGGGGGACTAGCTCCCCTCTTC. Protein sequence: CASSKGGLAPLF.

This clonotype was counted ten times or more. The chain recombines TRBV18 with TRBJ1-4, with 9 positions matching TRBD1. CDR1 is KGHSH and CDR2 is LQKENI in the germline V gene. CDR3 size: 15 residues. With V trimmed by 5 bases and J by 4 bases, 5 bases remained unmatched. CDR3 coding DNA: TGTGCCAGCTCATATGGGACAGGGATTAATGAAAAACTGTTTTTT. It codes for CASSYGTGINEKLFF. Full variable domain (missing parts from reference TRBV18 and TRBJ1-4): NAGVMQNPRHLVRRRGQEARLRCSPMKGHSHVYWYRQLPEEGLKFMVYLQKENIIDESGMPKERFSAEFPKEGPSILRIQQVVRGDSAAYFCASSYGTGINEKLFFGSGTQLSVL.

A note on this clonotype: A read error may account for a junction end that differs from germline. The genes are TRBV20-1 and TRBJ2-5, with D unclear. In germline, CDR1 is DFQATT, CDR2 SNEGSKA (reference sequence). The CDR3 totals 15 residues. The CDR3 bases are TGCGGTGCTAGAGAGAAGGGCGCGAACCAAGAGACCCAGTACTTC. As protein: CGAREKGANQETQYF.

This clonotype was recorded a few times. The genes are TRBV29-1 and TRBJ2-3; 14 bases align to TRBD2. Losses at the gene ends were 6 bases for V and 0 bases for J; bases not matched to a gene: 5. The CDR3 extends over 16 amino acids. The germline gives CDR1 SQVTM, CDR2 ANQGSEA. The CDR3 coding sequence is TGCAGCGTCCATGGACTAGCGGGAGGTAGCACAGATACGCAGTATTTT. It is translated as CSVHGLAGGSTDTQYF.

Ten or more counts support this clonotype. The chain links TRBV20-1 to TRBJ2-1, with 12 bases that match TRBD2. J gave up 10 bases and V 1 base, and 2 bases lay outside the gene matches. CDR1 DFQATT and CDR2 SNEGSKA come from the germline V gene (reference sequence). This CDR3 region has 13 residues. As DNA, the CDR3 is TGCAGTGCTAGAGGACTAGCGGGGGAAGAGCAGTTCTTC. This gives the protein CSARGLAGEEQFF.

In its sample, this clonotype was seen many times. CDR3 nucleotide sequence: TGTGCCAGCAGTTACACCGGGGAGCTGTTTTTT. It specifies CASSYTGELFF. The chain joins TRBV12-3 or TRBV12-4 to TRBJ2-2; no firm D call. This CDR3 is built from 11 residues. V was shortened by 4 bases and J by 3 bases, with 0 bases between the two germline ends.

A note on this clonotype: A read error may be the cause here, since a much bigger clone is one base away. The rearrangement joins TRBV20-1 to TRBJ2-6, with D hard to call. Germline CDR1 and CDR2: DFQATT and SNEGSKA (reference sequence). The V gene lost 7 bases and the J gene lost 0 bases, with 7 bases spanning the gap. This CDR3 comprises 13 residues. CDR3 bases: TGCAGTGTCGCTCACTCTGGGGCCAACGTCCTGACTTTC. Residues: CSVAHSGANVLTF.

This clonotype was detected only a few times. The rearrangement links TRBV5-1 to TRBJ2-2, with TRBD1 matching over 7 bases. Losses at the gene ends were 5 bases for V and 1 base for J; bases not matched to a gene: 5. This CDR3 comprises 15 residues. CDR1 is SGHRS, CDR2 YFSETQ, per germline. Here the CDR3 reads CASRPGGGNTGELFF. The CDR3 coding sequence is TGCGCCAGCAGACCAGGGGGTGGGAACACCGGGGAGCTGTTTTTT.

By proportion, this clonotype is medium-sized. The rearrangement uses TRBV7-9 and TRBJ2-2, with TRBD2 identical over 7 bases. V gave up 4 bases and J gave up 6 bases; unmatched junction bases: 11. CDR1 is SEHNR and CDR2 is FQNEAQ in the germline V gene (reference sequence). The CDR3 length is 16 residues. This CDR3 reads CASSYTAGVRAGELFF. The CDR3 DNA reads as TGTGCCAGCAGCTACACCGCGGGAGTACGGGCCGGGGAGCTGTTTTTT.

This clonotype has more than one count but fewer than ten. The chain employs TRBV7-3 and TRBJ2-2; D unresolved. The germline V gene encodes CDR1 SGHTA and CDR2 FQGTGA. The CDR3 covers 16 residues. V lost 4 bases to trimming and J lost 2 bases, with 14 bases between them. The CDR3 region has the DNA TGTGCCAGCAGCTCGTCTTCCGCGGTAAACACCGGGGAGCTGTTTTTT. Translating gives CASSSSSAVNTGELFF.

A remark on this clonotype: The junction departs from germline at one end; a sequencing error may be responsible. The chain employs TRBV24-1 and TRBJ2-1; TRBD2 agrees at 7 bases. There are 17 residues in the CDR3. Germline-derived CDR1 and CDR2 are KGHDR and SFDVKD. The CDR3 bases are TGTGCCGCCAGTGATTTGCCGGCGGGAGTTGAGCACAATGAGCAGCTCTTC. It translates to CAASDLPAGVEHNEQLF.

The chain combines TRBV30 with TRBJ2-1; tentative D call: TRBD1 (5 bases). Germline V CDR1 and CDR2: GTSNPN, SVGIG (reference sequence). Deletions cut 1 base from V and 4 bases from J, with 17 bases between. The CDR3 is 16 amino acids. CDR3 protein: CAWSGQTGGLYNEQFF. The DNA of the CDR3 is TGTGCCTGGAGTGGACAGACTGGCGGTCTGTACAATGAGCAGTTCTTC.

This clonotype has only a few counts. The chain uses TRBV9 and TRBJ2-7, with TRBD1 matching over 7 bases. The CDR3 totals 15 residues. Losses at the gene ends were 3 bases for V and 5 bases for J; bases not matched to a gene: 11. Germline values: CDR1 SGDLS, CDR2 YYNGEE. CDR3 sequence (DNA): TGTGCCAGCAGCGCCTCCACAGGGGCCTTCCACGAGCAGTACTTC. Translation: CASSASTGAFHEQYF.

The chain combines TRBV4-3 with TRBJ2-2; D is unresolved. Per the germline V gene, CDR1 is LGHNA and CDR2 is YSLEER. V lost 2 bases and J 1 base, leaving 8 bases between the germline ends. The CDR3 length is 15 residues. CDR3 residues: CASSQNSENTGELFF. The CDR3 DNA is TGCGCCAGCAGCCAAAACAGCGAGAACACCGGGGAGCTGTTTTTT.